This TCR beta chain comes out of a study of T cells after yellow fever vaccination. This clonotype came up many times. A universal primer site and UMIs were added as TCR cDNA was made by 5'RACE template switching. MiXCR, applied by TCRdb to the 5' RACE reads, yields one record per CDR3 protein. The sample holds a few hundred thousand distinct CDR3 sequences; about 7% are singletons and the top ten take about 0.9%. Here the sequenced sample was CD4+ T cells sorted from PBMCs, taken 15 days after the yellow fever booster vaccination. The receptor comes from a young man who received the YFV17D yellow fever vaccine.

CDR3 bases: TGCAGCGTTGATCCGATAGGACAGGGCGGGGGGACAGATACGCAGTATTTT. Its translation is CSVDPIGQGGGTDTQYF. The J gene is TRBJ2-3, the V gene TRBV29-1, with D perhaps being TRBD1 or TRBD2 (8 bases each). Germline V gene data show CDR1 as SQVTM and CDR2 as ANQGSEA. Trimming pared 3 bases from V and 3 bases from J, leaving 22 bases between. This CDR3 is 17 amino acids long.